This TCR beta chain was recorded in a study of long-term antiretroviral therapy in people with HIV. Study-level points and caveats: Every time point showed a repertoire led by clones expanded before ART. The study lacked data on ART adherence, viral resistance or therapy changes.

Post-ART PBMC samples numbered at least two per donor, and pre-ART ones at least one. On this clone: Its antigen is currently unknown. The junction does not match germline at one end; this may be a read error.

Version v3.0 of the immunoSEQ assay ran at survey level. Sequencing targeted roughly 35,000-55,000 T-cell genomes per sample. Method: immunoSEQ multiplex PCR; TCRdb's copy keeps in-frame clones and lacks some. The sample carries 20,000 to 30,000 clones, 65% to 80% recorded once. CDR1 and CDR2 (germline): SNHLY, FYNNEI. The CDR3 runs 13 residues. The sample consisted of unsorted PBMCs, taken 1.2 years after starting antiretroviral therapy. The TCR comes from a woman in her thirties or forties with HIV. The chain joins TRBV2 to TRBJ1-2; 9 positions match TRBD1. CDR3 sequence (DNA): TGTGCCAGCAGTGAAGAGAGGACAGGGGTTATTGCCTTC. This codes for CASSEERTGVIAF. Drawing the rest from reference TRBV2 and TRBJ1-2, the complete variable domain is EPEVTQTPSHQVTQMGQEVILRCVPISNHLYFYWYRQILGQKVEFLVSFYNNEISEKSEIFDDQFSVERPDGSNFTLKIRSTKLEDSAMYFCASSEERTGVIAFGSGTRLTVV.